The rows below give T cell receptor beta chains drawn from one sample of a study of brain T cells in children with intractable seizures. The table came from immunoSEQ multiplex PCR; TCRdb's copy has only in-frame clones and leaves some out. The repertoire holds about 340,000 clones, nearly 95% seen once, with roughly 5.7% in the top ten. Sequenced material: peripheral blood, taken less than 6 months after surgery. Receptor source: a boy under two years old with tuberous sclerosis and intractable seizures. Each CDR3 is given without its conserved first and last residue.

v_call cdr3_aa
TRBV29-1 SAGRENTEAF
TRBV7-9 ASSLPRTGANVLT
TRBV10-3 AISESRGDEQY
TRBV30 AWSVVSNTEAF
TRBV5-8 ASSLIRSRGQIYGYT
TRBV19 ASSIGSGASTDTQY
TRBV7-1 ASSSHDLARRDRDKLTGANVLT
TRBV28 ASSSDSQRSGGYT
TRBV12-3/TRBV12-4 ASSLGNTIY
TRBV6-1 ASSEMGQTYYGYT
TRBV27 ASSSSGNSYNEQF
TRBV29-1 SVEERDSYEQY
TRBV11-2 ASSYRGLNTEAF
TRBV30 ACRTRYYGYT
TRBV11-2 ASSLSRGLSYEQY
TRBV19 ASRTRGAKNIQY
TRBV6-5 ASSYSHDSYEQY
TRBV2 ASSHPTTAPYNEQF
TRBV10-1 ASSPTQGLHTEAF
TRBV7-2 ASSLGGPDTEAF
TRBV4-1 ASSLSGSSTDTQY
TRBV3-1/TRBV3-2 ASSQQGRGSYNSPLH
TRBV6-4 ASSATSGRADLYNEQF
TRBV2 ASTLQGVGANVLT
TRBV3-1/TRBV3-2 ASSLYRGLAGVSYEQY
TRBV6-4 ASSPLATTDTQY
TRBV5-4 ASSPGAGGYNEQF
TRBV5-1 ASSSGVCGYT
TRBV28 ATVAGTRYEQY
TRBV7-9 ASSLGSYSTTYEQY
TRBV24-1 ATSEPPVGSGSYNEQF
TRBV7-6 ASSPGHPNYNEQF
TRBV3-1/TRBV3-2 ASSQSRTGSQY
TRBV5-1 ASSLGQGASGYT
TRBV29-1 SVGTGGNTEAF
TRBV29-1 SVHRGEAF
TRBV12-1 ASSFAEPPWGLF
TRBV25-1 ASSELSSGGYNEQF
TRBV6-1 ASSVAGEAETQY
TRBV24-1 ATSDSRTSGMEYEQY